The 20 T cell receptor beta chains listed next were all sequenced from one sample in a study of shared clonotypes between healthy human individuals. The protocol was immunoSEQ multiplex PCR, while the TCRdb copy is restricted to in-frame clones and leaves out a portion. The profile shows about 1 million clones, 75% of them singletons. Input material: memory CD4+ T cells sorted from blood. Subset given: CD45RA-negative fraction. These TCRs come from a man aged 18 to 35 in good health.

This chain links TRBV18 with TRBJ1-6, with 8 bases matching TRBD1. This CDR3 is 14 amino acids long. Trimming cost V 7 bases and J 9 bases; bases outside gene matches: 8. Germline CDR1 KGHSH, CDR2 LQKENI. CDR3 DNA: TGTGCCAGCTTTCTCGGACAGGGAGGTTCACCCCTCCACTTT. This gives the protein CASFLGQGGSPLHF.

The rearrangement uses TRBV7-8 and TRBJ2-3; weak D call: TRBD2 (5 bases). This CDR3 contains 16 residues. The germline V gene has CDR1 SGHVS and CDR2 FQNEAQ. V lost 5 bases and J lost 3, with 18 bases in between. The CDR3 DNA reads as TGTGCCAGCAGCCCCCCGGCCCGGGGTGTAACAGATACGCAGTATTTT. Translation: CASSPPARGVTDTQYF.

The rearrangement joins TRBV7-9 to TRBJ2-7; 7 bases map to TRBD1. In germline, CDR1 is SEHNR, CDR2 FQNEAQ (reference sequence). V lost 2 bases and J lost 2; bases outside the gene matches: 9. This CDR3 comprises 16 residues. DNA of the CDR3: TGTGCCAGCAGCTTACTCCAGACAGGGAAAACCTACGAGCAGTACTTC. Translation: CASSLLQTGKTYEQYF.

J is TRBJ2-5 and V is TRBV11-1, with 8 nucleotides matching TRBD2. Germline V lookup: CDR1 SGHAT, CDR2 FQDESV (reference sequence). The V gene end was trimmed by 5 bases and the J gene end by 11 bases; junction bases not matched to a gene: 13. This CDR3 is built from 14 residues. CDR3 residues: CASSRNGGDSRQYF. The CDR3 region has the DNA TGTGCCAGCAGCCGGAACGGGGGGGACTCTAGGCAGTACTTC.

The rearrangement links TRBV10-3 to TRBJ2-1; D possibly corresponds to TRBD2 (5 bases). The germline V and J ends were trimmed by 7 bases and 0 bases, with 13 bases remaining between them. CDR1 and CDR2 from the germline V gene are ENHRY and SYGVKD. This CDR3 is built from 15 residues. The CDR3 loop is CAITEGGSSYNEQFF. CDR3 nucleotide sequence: TGTGCCATCACCGAAGGTGGGAGCTCCTACAATGAGCAGTTCTTC.

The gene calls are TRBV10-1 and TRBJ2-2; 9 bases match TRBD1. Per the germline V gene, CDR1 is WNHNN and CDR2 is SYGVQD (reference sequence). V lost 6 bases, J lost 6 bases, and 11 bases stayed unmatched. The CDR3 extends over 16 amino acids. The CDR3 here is CASSETNRGRPGELFF. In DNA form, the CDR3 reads TGCGCCAGCAGCGAGACAAACAGGGGGCGGCCCGGGGAGCTGTTTTTT.

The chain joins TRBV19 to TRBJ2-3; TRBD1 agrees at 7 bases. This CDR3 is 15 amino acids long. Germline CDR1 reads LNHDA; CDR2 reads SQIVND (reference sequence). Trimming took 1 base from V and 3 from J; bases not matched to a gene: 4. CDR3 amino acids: CASSIVVTGTDTQYF. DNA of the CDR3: TGTGCCAGTAGTATAGTGGTGACAGGGACAGATACGCAGTATTTT.

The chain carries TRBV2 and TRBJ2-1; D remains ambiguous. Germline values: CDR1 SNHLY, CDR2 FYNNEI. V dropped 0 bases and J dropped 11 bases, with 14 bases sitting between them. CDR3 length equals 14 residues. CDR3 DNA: TGTGCCAGCAGTGAAGCGCGGTCGGCCCCAAAGCAGTTCTTC. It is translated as CASSEARSAPKQFF.

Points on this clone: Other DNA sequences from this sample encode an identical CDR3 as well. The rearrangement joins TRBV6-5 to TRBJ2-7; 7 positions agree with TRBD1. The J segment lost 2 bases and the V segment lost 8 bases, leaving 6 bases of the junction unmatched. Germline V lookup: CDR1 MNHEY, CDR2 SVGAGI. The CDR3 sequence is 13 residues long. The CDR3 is CASRERGPYEQYF. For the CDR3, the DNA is TGTGCCAGCCGGGAAAGGGGGCCCTACGAGCAGTACTTC.

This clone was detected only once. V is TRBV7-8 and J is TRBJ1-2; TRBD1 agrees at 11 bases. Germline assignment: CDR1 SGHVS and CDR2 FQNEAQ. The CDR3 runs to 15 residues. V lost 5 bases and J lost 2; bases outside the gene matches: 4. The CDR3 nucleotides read TGTGCCAGCAGCAGGACAGGGGGCCAAAACTATGGCTACACCTTC. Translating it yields CASSRTGGQNYGYTF.

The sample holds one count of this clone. CDR3 residues: CASSQGQSTDTQYF. The DNA of the CDR3 is TGCGCCAGCAGCCAGGGGCAGAGCACAGATACGCAGTATTTT. This chain links TRBV4-1 with TRBJ2-3, with D possibly matching TRBD1 (5 bases). V dropped 3 bases and J dropped 0 bases, with 7 bases sitting between them. The germline V gene encodes CDR1 MGHRA and CDR2 YSYEKL. The CDR3 sequence is 14 residues long.

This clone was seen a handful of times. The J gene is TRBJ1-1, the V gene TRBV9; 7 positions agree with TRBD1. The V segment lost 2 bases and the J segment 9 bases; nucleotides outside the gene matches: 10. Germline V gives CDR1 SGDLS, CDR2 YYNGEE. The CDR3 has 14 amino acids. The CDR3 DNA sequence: TGTGCCAGCAGCGTCGACCAGACAGGGACCCAAGCTTTCTTT. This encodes CASSVDQTGTQAFF.

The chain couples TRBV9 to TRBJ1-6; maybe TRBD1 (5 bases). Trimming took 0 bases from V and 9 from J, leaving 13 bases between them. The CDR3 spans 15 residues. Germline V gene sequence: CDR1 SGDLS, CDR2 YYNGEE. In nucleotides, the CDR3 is TGTGCCAGCAGCGTAGCGGCCCAGGGCGGTTCACCCCTCCACTTT. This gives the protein CASSVAAQGGSPLHF.

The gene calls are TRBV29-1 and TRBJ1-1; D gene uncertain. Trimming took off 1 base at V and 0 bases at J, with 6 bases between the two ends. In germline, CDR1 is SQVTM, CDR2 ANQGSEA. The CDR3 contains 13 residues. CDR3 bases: TGCAGCGTTGAAGCCAGCATGAACACTGAAGCTTTCTTT. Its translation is CSVEASMNTEAFF.

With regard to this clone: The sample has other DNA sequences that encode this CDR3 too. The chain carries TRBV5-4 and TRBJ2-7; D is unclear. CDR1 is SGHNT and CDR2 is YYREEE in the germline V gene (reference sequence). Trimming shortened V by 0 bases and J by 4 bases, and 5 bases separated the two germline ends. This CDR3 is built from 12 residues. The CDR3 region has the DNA TGTGCCAGCAGCTTGGAAGGGTACGAGCAGTACTTC. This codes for CASSLEGYEQYF.

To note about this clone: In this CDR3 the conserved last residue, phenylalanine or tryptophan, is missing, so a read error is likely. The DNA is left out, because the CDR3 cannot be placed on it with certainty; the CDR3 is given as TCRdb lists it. CDR3 residues: CASSPDRDRAVRGY. The chain couples TRBV18 to TRBJ1-2; the D call of TRBD1 is as the table states it, not checked on the DNA. The length of the CDR3 is 14 amino acids, counting both ends. Germline lookup yields CDR1 KGHSH and CDR2 LQKENI.

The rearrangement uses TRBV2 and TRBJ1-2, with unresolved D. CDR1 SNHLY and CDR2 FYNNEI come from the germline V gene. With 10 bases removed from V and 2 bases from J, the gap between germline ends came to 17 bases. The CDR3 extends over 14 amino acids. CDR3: CATTLGPTNYGYTF. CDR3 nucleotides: TGTGCCACGACCCTCGGGCCGACCAACTATGGCTACACCTTC.

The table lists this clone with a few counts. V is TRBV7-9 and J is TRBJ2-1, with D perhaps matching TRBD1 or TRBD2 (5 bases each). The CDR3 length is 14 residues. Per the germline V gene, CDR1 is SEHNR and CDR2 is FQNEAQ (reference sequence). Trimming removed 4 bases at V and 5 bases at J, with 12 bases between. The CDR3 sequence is CASSSTGTNNEQFF. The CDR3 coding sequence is TGTGCCAGCAGCTCAACCGGGACCAACAATGAGCAGTTCTTC.

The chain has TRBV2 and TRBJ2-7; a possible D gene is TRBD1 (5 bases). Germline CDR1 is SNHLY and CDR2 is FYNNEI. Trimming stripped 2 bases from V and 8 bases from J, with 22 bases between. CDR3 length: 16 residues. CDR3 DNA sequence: TGTGCCAGCAGTGAAAACTATTTGGGGCAGGCTACGAAGCAGTACTTC. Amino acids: CASSENYLGQATKQYF.

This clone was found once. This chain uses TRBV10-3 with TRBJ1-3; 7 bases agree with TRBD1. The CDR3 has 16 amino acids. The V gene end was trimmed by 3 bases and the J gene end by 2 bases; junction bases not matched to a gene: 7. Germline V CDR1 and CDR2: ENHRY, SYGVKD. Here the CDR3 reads CAISELDRRAGNTIYF. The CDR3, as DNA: TGTGCCATCAGTGAATTGGACAGGCGCGCTGGAAACACCATATATTTT.